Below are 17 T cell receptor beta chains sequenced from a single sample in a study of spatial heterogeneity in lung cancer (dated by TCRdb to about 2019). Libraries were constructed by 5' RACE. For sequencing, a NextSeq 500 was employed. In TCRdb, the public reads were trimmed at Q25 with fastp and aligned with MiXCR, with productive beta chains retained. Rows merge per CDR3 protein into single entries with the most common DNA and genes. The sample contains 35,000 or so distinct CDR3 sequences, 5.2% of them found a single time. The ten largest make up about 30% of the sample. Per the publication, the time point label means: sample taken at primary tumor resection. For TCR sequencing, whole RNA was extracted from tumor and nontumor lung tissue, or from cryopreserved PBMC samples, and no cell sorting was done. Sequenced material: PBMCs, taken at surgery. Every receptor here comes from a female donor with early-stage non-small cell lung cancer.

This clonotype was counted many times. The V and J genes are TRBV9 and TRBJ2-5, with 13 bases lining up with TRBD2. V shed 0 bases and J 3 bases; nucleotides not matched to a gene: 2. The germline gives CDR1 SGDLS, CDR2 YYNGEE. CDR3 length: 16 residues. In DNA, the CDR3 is TGTGCCAGCAGCGTAGGACTAGCGGGGGGAGAAGAGACCCAGTACTTC. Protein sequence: CASSVGLAGGEETQYF.

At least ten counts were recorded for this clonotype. Here the CDR3 reads CASSQDVFEDTQYF. CDR3 nucleotides: TGTGCCAGCAGCCAAGATGTTTTCGAAGATACGCAGTATTTT. The gene calls are TRBV3-1 and TRBJ2-3, with no clear D. From germline, CDR1 is LGHDT and CDR2 YNNKEL (reference sequence). V was pared by 0 bases and J by 5 bases, with 9 bases between. The CDR3 has 14 amino acids.

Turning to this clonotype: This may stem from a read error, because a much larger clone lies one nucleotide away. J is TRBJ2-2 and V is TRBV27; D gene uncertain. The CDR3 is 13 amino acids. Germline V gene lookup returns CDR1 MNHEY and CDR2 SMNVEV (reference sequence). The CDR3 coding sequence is TGTGTCAGCACTCTTGATAGGGCCGGGGAGCTGTTTTTT. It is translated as CVSTLDRAGELFF.

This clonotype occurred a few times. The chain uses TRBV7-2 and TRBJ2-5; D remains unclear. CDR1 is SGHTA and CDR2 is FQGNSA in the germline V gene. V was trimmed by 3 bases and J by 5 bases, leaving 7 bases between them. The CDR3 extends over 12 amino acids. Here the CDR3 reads CASSFVGETQYF. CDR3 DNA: TGTGCCAGCAGCTTCGTCGGGGAGACCCAGTACTTC.

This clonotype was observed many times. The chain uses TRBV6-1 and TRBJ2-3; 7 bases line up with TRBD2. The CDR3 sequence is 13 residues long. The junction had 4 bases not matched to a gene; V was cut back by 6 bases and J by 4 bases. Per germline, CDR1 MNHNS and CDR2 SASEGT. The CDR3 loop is CASRLAAADTQYF. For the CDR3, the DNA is TGTGCCAGCAGGCTAGCGGCCGCAGATACGCAGTATTTT.

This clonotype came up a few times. CDR3: CASSLLVGYNEQFF. The CDR3 DNA is TGTGCCAGCAGCTTACTGGTTGGGTACAATGAGCAGTTCTTC. V gene TRBV11-2 combines with J gene TRBJ2-1; D remains ambiguous. Germline V gene sequence: CDR1 SGHAT, CDR2 FQNNGV. This CDR3 region has 14 residues. V was cut by 2 bases and J by 4 bases, with 9 bases left in between.

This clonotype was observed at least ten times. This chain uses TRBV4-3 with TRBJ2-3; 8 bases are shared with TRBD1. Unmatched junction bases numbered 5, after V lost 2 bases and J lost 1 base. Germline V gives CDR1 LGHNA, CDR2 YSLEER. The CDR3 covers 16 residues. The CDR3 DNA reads TGCGCCAGCAGCCAATCGACAGGGGACCGCACAGATACGCAGTATTTT. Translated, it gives CASSQSTGDRTDTQYF.

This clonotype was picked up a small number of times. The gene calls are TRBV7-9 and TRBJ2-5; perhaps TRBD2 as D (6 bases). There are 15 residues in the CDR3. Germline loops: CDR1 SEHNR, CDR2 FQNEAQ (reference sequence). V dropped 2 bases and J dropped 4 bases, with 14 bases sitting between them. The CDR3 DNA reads TGTGCCAGCAGCTTATTCAGGGAGGAAGGAGAGACCCAGTACTTC. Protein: CASSLFREEGETQYF.

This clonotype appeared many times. CDR3 nucleotide sequence: TGTGCCAGCAGCTCTCCTTTTGGGGGGCTTGGCAAAAACATTCAGTACTTC. Encoded protein: CASSSPFGGLGKNIQYF. The chain is built from TRBV7-2 and TRBJ2-4; D may be TRBD1 or TRBD2 (6 bases each). Trimming cost V 4 bases and J 3 bases, with 19 bases left between them. The CDR3 is 17 residues long. CDR1 is SGHTA, CDR2 FQGNSA, per germline.

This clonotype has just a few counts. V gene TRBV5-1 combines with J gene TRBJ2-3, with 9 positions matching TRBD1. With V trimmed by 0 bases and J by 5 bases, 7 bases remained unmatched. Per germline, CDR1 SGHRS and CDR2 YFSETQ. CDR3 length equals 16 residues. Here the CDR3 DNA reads TGCGCCAGCAGCTTGGTTGGCCCGACAGGGGGAGATACGCAGTATTTT. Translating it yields CASSLVGPTGGDTQYF.

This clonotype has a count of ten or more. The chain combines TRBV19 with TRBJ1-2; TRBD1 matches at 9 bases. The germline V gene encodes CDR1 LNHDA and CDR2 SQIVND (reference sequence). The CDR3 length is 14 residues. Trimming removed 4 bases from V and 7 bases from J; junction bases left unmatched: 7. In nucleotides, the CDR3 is TGTGCCAGTAGTAACCGGGACAGGGTCGTTGGCTACACCTTC. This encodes CASSNRDRVVGYTF.

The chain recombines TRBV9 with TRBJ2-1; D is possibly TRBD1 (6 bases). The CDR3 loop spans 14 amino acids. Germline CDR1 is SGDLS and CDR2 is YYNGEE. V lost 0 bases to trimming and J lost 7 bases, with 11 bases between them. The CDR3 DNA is TGTGCCAGCAGCGTAGAGGGGGAGTTGAATGAGCAGTTCTTC. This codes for CASSVEGELNEQFF.

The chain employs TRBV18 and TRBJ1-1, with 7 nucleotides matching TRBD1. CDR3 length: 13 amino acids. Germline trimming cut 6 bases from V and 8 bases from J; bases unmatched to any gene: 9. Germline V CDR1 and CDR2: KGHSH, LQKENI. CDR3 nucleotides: TGTGCCAGCTCGCGAACTTGGGACAGAGAAGCTTTCTTT. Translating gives CASSRTWDREAFF.

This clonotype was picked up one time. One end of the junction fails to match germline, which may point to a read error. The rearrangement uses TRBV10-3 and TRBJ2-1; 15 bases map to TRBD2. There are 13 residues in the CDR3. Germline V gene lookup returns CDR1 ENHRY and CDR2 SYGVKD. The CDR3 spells CGIGLAGGIEQFF. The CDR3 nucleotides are TGTGGCATCGGACTAGCGGGAGGGATTGAGCAGTTCTTC.

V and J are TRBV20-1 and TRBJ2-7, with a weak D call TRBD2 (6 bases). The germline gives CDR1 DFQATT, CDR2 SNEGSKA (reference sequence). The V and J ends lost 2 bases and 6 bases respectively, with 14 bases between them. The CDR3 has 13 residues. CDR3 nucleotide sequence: TGCAGTGCTAGAAAGCCTAGCGCTCGCGAGCAGTACTTC. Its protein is CSARKPSAREQYF.

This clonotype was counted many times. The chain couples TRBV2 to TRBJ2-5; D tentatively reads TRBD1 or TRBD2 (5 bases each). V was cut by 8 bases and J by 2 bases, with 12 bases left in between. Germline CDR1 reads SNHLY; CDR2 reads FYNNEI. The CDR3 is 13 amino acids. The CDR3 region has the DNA TGTGCCAGCGGACTCGAGGGGCAAGAGACCCAGTACTTC. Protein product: CASGLEGQETQYF. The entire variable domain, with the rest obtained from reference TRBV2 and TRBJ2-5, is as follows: EPEVTQTPSHQVTQMGQEVILRCVPISNHLYFYWYRQILGQKVEFLVSFYNNEISEKSEIFDDQFSVERPDGSNFTLKIRSTKLEDSAMYFCASGLEGQETQYFGPGTRLLVL.

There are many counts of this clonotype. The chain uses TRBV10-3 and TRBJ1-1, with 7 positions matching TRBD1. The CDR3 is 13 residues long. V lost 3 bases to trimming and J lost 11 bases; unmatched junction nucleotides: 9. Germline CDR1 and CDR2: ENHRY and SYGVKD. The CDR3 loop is CAISDDRAGLAFF. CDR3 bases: TGTGCCATCAGTGACGACAGGGCGGGCTTGGCTTTCTTT.